The clone carrying this T cell receptor beta chain appeared once. This table comes from immunoSEQ multiplex PCR, and its TCRdb copy is limited to in-frame clones, with some not included. Among over 250,000 clones listed, roughly 91% were seen once. This CDR3 contains 13 residues. V was clipped by 5 bases and J by 5 bases; unmatched bases: 6. The data belong to a study of blood T cell repertoires in COVID-19. This chain links TRBV12-3 or TRBV12-4 with TRBJ2-7; 7 positions match TRBD1. Specimen: PBMCs or T cells enriched from blood (not recorded which). The TCR was taken from a woman aged 60 to 75 who had recovered from COVID-19. CDR3 bases: TGTGCCAGCAGTACCTTCGGACAGGACGAGCAGTACTTC. Its translation: CASSTFGQDEQYF.